This T cell receptor beta chain derives from a study of cytomegalovirus exposure and HLA in healthy donors. Regarding the study as a whole: A further, later analysis showed that HLA-associated TCR beta chains (compared with equally common others) were more clonally expanded. Later analysis identified around 15,000 TCR beta sequences associated with HLA alleles, using a false discovery rate threshold of 0.05. Later analysis associated a missense DCLRE1C variant with TCR beta V- and J-gene trimming. Sequencing likely generated an artifact that appeared as a cluster of highly shared sequence variants.

Note on this clone: The antigen is undetermined.

Germline V gene lookup returns CDR1 MDHEN and CDR2 SYDVKM. The CDR3 contains 12 residues. V was clipped by 10 bases and J by 2 bases; unmatched bases: 4. Primers for the PCR totalled 60 Vbeta and 13 Jbeta. Using immunoSEQ multiplex PCR, the repertoire was profiled, and TCRdb retains in-frame clones only, with some absent. The sample includes about 140,000 clones, 76% seen only once; the top ten take 3% to 4%. This clonotype was sampled from a male donor in good health and CMV-seronegative. The chain combines TRBV28 with TRBJ1-2; 7 bases match TRBD1. Material for sequencing was PBMCs. The CDR3 DNA is TGTGCCATCCAGGGGGGCAACTATGGCTACACCTTC. Translating it yields CAIQGGNYGYTF.